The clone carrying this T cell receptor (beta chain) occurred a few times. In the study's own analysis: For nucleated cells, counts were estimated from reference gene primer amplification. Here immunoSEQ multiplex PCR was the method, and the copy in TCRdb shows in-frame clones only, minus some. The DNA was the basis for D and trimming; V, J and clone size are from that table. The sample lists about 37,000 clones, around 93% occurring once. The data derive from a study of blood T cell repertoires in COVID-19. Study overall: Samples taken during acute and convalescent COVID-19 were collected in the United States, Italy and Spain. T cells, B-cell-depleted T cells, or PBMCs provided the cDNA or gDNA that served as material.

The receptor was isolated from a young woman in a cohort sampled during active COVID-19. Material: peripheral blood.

CDR3 sequence reads: CAISESLRQNTGELFF. In nucleotides, the CDR3 is TGTGCCATCAGTGAGTCCCTACGACAGAACACCGGGGAGCTGTTTTTT. This chain links TRBV10-3 with TRBJ2-2, with D unresolved. The germline gives CDR1 ENHRY, CDR2 SYGVKD. This CDR3 has 16 residues. Trimming removed 0 bases from V and 1 base from J, with 9 bases in between.